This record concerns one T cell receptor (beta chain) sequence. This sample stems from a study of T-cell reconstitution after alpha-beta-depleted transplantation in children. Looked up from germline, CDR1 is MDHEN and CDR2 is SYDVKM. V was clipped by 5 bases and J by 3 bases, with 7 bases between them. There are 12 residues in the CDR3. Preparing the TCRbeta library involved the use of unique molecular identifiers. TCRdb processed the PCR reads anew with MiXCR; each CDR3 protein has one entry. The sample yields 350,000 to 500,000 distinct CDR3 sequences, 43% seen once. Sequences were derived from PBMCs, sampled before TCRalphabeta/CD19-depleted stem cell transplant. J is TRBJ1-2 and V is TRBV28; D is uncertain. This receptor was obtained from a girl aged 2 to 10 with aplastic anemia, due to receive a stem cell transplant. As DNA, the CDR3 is TGTGCCAGCAGTCCCCGAGACTATGGCTACACCTTC. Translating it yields CASSPRDYGYTF.